This T cell receptor beta chain was identified in a study of CD8+CD57+ T cells in acquired aplastic anemia. Across the whole study: Sorted cells (CD4+ and CD8+) yielded DNA amounts that averaged approximately 3.2 ug.

Comment on this clonotype: Its antigen is not identified.

Sequencing was done on patients that had shown CD8+CD57+ cell expansion by flow cytometry. As a group, the patients uniformly had severe acquired aplastic anemia. Using genomic DNA as the template, TCR beta VDJ and CDR3 profiling was carried out. TCRdb independently ran MiXCR on the reads; one entry per CDR3 protein. Among just over 200,000 distinct CDR3 sequences listed, 65% were seen once. The ends were cut back, 3 bases at V and 8 bases at J, with 13 bases in the middle. CDR3 length: 13 residues. Germline CDR1 LNHDA, CDR2 SQIVND (reference sequence). Study results and caveats: Comparison of patients with controls identified 25 to 35 shared CD8+ CDR3 sequences. Patients and controls were not found to differ significantly in CD8+ Simpson's diversity.

This TCR came from a human donor with aplastic anemia. This chain joins TRBV19 and TRBJ1-1, with D possibly matching TRBD1 (5 bases). Sequencing was carried out using sorted CD4+, CD8+, or CD8+CD57+ T cells (not recorded which) from PBMCs. CDR3 protein: CASSIQRWGEAFF. In nucleotides, the CDR3 is TGTGCCAGTAGTATCCAGAGGTGGGGGGAAGCTTTCTTT.